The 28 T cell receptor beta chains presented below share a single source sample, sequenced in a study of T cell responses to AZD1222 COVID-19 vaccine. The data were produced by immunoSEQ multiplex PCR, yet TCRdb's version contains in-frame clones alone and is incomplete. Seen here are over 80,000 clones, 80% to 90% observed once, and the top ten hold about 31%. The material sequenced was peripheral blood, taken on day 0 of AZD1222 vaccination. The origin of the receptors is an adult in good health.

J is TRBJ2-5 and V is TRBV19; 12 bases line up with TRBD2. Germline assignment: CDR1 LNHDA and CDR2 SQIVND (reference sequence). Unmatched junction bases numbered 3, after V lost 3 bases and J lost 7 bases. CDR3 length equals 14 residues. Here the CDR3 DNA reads TGTGCCAGTAGTATGGAACTAGCGGGAGGGACCCAGTACTTC. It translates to CASSMELAGGTQYF. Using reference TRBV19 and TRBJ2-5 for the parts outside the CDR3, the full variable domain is DGGITQSPKYLFRKEGQNVTLSCEQNLNHDAMYWYRQDPGQGLRLIYYSQIVNDFQKGDIAEGYSVSREKKESFPLTVTSAQKNPTAFYLCASSMELAGGTQYFGPGTRLLVL.

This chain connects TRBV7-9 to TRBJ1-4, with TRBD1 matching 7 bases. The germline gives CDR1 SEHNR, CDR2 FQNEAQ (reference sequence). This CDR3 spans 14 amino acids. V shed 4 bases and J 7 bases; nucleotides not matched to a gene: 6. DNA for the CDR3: TGTGCCAGCAGCTCGACTCGGACAGGTGAAAAACTGTTTTTT. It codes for CASSSTRTGEKLFF. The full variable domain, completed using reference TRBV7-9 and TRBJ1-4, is DTGVSQNPRHKITKRGQNVTFRCDPISEHNRLYWYRQTLGQGPEFLTYFQNEAQLEKSRLLSDRFSAERPKGSFSTLEIQRTEQGDSAMYLCASSSTRTGEKLFFGSGTQLSVL.

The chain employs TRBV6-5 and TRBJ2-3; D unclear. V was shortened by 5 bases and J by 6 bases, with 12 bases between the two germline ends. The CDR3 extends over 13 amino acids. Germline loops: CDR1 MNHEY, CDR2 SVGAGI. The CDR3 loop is CASSQTIGDTQYF. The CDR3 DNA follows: TGTGCCAGCAGTCAGACCATCGGGGATACGCAGTATTTT.

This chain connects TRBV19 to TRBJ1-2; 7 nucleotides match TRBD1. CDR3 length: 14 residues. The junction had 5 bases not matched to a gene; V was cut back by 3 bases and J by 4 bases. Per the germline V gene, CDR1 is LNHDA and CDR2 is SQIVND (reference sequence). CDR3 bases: TGTGCCAGTAGTATGGAGACAGGGACCTATGGCTACACCTTC. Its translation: CASSMETGTYGYTF.

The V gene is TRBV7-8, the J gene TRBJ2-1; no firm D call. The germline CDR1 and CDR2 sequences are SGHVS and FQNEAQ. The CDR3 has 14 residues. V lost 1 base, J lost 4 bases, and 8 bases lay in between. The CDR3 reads CASSLDPVYNEQFF. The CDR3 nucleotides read TGTGCCAGCAGCTTAGATCCCGTTTACAATGAGCAGTTCTTC.

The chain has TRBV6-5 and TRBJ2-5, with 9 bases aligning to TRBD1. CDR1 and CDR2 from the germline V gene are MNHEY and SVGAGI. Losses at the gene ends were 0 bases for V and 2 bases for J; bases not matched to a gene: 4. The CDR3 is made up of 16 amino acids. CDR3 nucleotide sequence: TGTGCCAGCAGTTACTCGACAGGGGGTAGGCAAGAGACCCAGTACTTC. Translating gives CASSYSTGGRQETQYF.

The CDR3, as DNA: TGTGCCAGCAGCCCTGGAGGGACTAGCCGAGAGCAGTACTTC. Its protein product is CASSPGGTSREQYF. The chain employs TRBV5-8 and TRBJ2-7; TRBD2 matches at 9 bases. The CDR3 is 14 amino acids. In germline, CDR1 is SGHTS, CDR2 YDEGEE. With 4 bases clipped from V and 7 bases from J, the junction kept 9 bases outside the gene matches.

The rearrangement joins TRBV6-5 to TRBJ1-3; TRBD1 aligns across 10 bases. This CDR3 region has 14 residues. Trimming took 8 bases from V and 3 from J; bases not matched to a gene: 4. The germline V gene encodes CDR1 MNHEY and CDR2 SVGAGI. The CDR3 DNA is TGTGCCAGCGGGACAGGGGTTTTTGGAAACACCATATATTTT. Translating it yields CASGTGVFGNTIYF.

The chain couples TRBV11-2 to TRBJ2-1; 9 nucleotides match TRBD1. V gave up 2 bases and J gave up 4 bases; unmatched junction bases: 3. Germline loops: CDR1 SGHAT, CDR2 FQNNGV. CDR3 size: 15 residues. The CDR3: CASSLRDRVYNEQFF. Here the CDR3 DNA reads TGTGCCAGCAGCTTAAGGGACAGGGTATACAATGAGCAGTTCTTC.

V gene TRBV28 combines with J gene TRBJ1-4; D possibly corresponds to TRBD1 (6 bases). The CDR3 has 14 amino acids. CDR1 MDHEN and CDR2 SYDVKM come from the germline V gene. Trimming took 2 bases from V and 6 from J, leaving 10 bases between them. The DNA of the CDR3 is TGTGCCAGCAGTTTAGGGGGGCGCGATGAAAAACTGTTTTTT. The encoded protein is CASSLGGRDEKLFF.

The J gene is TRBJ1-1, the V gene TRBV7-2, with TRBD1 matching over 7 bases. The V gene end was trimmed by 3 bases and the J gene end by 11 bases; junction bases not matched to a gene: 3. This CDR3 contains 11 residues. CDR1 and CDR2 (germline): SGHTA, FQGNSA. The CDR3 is CASSFTGVAFF. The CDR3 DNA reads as TGTGCCAGCAGCTTTACAGGGGTGGCTTTCTTT.

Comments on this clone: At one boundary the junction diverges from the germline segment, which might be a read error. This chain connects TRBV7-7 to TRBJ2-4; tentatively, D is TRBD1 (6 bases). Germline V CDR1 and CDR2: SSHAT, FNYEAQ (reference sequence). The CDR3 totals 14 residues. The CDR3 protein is CASSPHTSGDIQYF. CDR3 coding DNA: TGTGCTAGCAGCCCCCACACCTCAGGGGACATTCAGTACTTC.

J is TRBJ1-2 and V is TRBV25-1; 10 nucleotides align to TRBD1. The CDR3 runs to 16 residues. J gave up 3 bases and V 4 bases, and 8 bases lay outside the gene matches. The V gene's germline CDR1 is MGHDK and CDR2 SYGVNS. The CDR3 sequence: CASSVHGTGVYYGYTF. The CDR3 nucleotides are TGTGCCAGCAGTGTCCACGGGACAGGGGTTTACTATGGCTACACCTTC.

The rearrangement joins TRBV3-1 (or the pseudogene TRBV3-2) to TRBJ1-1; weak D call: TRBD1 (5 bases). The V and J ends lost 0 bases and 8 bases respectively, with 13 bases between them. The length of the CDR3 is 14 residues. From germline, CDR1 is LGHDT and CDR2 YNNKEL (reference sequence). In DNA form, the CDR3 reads TGTGCCAGCAGCCAAGATCTTGCAGGGCGGGAAGCTTTCTTT. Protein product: CASSQDLAGREAFF.

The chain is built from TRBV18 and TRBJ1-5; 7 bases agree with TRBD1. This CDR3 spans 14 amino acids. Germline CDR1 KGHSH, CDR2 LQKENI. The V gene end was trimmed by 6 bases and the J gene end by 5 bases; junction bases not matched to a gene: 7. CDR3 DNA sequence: TGTGCCAGCTCTCGGACAGGAGGGGATCAGCCCCAGCATTTT. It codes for CASSRTGGDQPQHF.

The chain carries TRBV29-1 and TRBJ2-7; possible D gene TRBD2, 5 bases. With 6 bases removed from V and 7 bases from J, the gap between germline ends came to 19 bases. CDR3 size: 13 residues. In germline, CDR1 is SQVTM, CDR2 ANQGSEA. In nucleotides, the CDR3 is TGCAGCGTCGTTGTGGGCGGAGGCAGGGAGCAGTACTTC. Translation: CSVVVGGGREQYF.

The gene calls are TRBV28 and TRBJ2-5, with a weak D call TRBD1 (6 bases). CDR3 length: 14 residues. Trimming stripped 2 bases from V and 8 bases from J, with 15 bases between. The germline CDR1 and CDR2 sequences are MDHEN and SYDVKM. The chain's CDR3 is CASSLRGQVGTQYF. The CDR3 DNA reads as TGTGCCAGCAGTTTAAGGGGACAAGTAGGTACCCAGTACTTC. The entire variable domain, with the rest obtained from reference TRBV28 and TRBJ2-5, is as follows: DVKVTQSSRYLVKRTGEKVFLECVQDMDHENMFWYRQDPGLGLRLIYFSYDVKMKEKGDIPEGYSVSREKKERFSLILESASTNQTSMYLCASSLRGQVGTQYFGPGTRLLVL.

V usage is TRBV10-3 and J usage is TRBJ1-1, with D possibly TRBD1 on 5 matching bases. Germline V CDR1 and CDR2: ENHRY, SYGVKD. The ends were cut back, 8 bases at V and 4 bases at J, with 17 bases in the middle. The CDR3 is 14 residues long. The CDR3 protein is CAIEKQAGGTEAFF. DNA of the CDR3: TGTGCCATCGAAAAACAGGCGGGAGGCACTGAAGCTTTCTTT.

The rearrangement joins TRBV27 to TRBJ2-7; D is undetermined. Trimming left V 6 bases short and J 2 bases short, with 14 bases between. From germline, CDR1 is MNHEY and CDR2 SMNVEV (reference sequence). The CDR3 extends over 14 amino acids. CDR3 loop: CASSPGELTYEQYF. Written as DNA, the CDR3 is TGTGCCAGCAGCCCTGGAGAGTTAACCTACGAGCAGTACTTC.

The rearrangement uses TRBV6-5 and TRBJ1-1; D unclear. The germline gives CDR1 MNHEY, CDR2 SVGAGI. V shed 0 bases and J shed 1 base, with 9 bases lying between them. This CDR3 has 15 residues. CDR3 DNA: TGTGCCAGCAGTTACTCTACAGATTCGAACACTGAAGCTTTCTTT. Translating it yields CASSYSTDSNTEAFF.

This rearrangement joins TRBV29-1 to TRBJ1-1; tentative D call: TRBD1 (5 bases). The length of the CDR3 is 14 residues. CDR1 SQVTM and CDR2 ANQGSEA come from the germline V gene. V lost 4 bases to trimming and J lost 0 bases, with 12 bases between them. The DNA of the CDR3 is TGCAGCGTTGCAGAAGGGGACGTGAACACTGAAGCTTTCTTT. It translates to CSVAEGDVNTEAFF.

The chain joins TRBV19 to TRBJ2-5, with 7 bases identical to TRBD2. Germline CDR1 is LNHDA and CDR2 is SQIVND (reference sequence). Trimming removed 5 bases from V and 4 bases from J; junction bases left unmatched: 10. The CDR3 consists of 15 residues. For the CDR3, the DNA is TGTGCCAGTAGTTTGGGGGGAGGGCCTTTAGAGACCCAGTACTTC. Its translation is CASSLGGGPLETQYF.

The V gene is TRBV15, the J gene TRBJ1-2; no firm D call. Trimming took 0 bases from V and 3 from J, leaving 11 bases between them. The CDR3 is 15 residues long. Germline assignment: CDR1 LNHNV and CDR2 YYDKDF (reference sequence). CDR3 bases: TGTGCCACCAGCAGAGATGATTCTGAGTACTATGGCTACACCTTC. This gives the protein CATSRDDSEYYGYTF.

The CDR3 loop reads CASSEAQQSYEQYF. CDR3 sequence (DNA): TGTGCCAGCAGTGAAGCCCAACAGAGCTACGAGCAGTACTTC. The genes are TRBV6-1 and TRBJ2-7, with no clear D. Per the germline V gene, CDR1 is MNHNS and CDR2 is SASEGT. The CDR3 is 14 amino acids. Between the trimmed V and J ends, which lost 0 bases and 3 bases, there was a span of 9 bases.

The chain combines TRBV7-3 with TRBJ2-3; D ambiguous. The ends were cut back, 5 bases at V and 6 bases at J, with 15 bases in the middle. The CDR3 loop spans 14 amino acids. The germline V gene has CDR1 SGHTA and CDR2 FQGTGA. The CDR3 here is CASSTWIFRDTQYF. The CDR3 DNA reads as TGTGCCAGCAGCACCTGGATCTTTAGGGATACGCAGTATTTT.

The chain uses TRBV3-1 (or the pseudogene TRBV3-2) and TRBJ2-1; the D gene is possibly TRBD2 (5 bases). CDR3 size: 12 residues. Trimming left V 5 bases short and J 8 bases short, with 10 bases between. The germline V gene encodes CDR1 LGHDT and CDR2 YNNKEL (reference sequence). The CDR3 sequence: CASSYNSDEQFF. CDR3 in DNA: TGTGCCAGCAGCTACAATAGCGATGAGCAGTTCTTC.

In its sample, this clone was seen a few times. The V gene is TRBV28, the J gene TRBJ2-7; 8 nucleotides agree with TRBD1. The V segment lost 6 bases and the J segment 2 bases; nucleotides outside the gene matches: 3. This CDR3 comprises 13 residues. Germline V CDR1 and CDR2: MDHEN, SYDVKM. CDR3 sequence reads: CASRRTGPYEQYF. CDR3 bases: TGTGCCAGCAGACGGACAGGGCCCTACGAGCAGTACTTC.

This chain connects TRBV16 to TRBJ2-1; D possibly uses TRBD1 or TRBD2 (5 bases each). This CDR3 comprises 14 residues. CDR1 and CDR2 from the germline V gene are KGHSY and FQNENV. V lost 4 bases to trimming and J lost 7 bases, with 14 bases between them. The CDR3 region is CASSRPGPENEQFF. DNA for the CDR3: TGTGCCAGCAGCCGACCGGGGCCGGAAAATGAGCAGTTCTTC.